The 17 T cell receptor beta chains reported below all come from one sample, sequenced in a study of blood T cell repertoires in COVID-19. The protocol was immunoSEQ multiplex PCR, while the TCRdb copy is restricted to in-frame clones and leaves out a portion. The data contain almost 25,000 clones, approximately 78% of them singletons. Sequenced input: peripheral blood. These receptors originate from a woman in her 70s with COVID-19, enrolled during active disease.

As for this clone: The same CDR3 arises from other DNA sequences in this sample as well. This sequence joins TRBV12-3 or TRBV12-4 and TRBJ1-1, with 7 bases lining up with TRBD1. The trim removed 11 bases at V and 4 bases at J, leaving 10 bases unmatched. The CDR3 runs to 13 residues. CDR3 region: CASSAGGTTEAFF. CDR3 DNA sequence: TGTGCCTCCTCGGCAGGGGGGACCACTGAAGCTTTCTTT.

The genes are TRBV7-9 and TRBJ1-1; no reliable D call. Per germline, CDR1 SEHNR and CDR2 FQNEAQ (reference sequence). This CDR3 comprises 13 residues. V was trimmed by 2 bases and J by 3 bases, leaving 7 bases between them. The CDR3, as DNA: TGTGCCAGCAGCTTAACTATGGACACTGAAGCTTTCTTT. It translates to CASSLTMDTEAFF.

V and J are TRBV5-6 and TRBJ1-2, with 9 nucleotides matching TRBD1. CDR1 is SGHDT, CDR2 YYEEEE, per germline. This CDR3 contains 14 residues. Trimming removed 5 bases from V and 6 bases from J; junction bases left unmatched: 8. As DNA, the CDR3 is TGTGCCAGCAGGCGCCACAGGGGGCGCGATGGCTACACCTTC. It yields the protein CASRRHRGRDGYTF. The whole variable domain, remainder taken from reference TRBV5-6 and TRBJ1-2, is DAGVTQSPTHLIKTRGQQVTLRCSPKSGHDTVSWYQQALGQGPQFIFQYYEEEERQRGNFPDRFSGHQFPNYSSELNVNALLLGDSALYLCASRRHRGRDGYTFGSGTRLTVV.

The V and J genes are TRBV7-2 and TRBJ2-1; 9 positions match TRBD1. Germline CDR1 SGHTA, CDR2 FQGNSA. CDR3 size: 14 residues. V trimming: 8 bases; J trimming: 12 bases; junction bases outside the gene matches: 14. The CDR3 DNA sequence: TGTGCCAGCGGGCCGGGACAGGGTAGTATCGGGCAGTTCTTC. Translation gives CASGPGQGSIGQFF.

The V call is TRBV9, the J call TRBJ2-2; D possibly corresponds to TRBD2 (6 bases). Trimming removed 3 bases from V and 1 base from J, with 10 bases in between. The germline CDR1 and CDR2 sequences are SGDLS and YYNGEE. This CDR3 region has 15 residues. The CDR3 DNA follows: TGTGCCAGCAGCGCCCGGGACTGGAACACCGGGGAGCTGTTTTTT. This translates into CASSARDWNTGELFF.

The genes are TRBV3-1 (or the pseudogene TRBV3-2) and TRBJ1-4; D is unresolved. This CDR3 contains 15 residues. Germline values: CDR1 LGHDT, CDR2 YNNKEL (reference sequence). Trimming shortened V by 4 bases and J by 5 bases, and 14 bases separated the two germline ends. CDR3 coding DNA: TGTGCCAGCAGCCCCGCGCGAAGTAGAAATGAAAAACTGTTTTTT. Its translation: CASSPARSRNEKLFF.

In its sample, this clone was seen once. V and J are TRBV3-1 (or the pseudogene TRBV3-2) and TRBJ2-7, with TRBD2 matching over 10 bases. CDR1 and CDR2 from the germline V gene are LGHDT and YNNKEL (reference sequence). This CDR3 is 22 amino acids long. The trim removed 1 base at V and 1 base at J, leaving 22 bases unmatched. As DNA, the CDR3 is TGTGCCAGCAGCCAAGCGATACGGGGGGGGCTAGCGGGAGCAAGGGGATCCTACGAGCAGTACGTC. Amino acid sequence: CASSQAIRGGLAGARGSYEQYV.

This clone was counted between two and nine times. CDR3 amino acids: CASSPEAVNYGYTF. The DNA of the CDR3 is TGTGCCAGCAGTCCGGAGGCTGTTAACTATGGCTACACCTTC. The V call is TRBV27, the J call TRBJ1-2; D gene unclear. Germline V gene lookup returns CDR1 MNHEY and CDR2 SMNVEV (reference sequence). CDR3 length: 14 residues. Trimming took 5 bases from V and 1 from J, leaving 11 bases between them.

This chain uses TRBV7-8 with TRBJ1-4, with D unclear. The V gene's germline CDR1 is SGHVS and CDR2 FQNEAQ. V was cut by 3 bases and J by 0 bases, with 5 bases left in between. The length of the CDR3 is 14 residues. The CDR3 here is CASSFASTNEKLFF. CDR3 bases: TGTGCCAGCAGCTTCGCGTCAACTAATGAAAAACTGTTTTTT.

The chain has TRBV12-3 or TRBV12-4 and TRBJ1-4, with 7 bases matching TRBD1. CDR3 length: 13 residues. J gave up 10 bases and V 3 bases, and 5 bases lay outside the gene matches. The CDR3 loop reads CASSFGQGGKLFF. Written as DNA, the CDR3 is TGTGCCAGCAGTTTTGGGCAGGGGGGAAAACTGTTTTTT.

The chain carries TRBV7-8 and TRBJ1-6; 7 nucleotides align to TRBD1. This CDR3 contains 18 residues. CDR1 is SGHVS and CDR2 is FQNEAQ in the germline V gene. The J segment lost 0 bases and the V segment lost 5 bases, leaving 10 bases of the junction unmatched. The CDR3 region is CASSPGTASRSYNSPLHF. Written as DNA, the CDR3 is TGTGCCAGCAGCCCAGGGACAGCCTCCCGCTCCTATAATTCACCCCTCCACTTT.

This chain connects TRBV7-3 to TRBJ2-1; 10 nucleotides line up with TRBD2. The CDR3 extends over 15 amino acids. Losses at the gene ends were 2 bases for V and 9 bases for J; bases not matched to a gene: 7. CDR1 SGHTA and CDR2 FQGTGA come from the germline V gene. CDR3 sequence (DNA): TGTGCCAGCAGCTTATCAGCGGGAGGGCCTGGTGAGCAGTTCTTC. It encodes CASSLSAGGPGEQFF.

V is TRBV10-3 and J is TRBJ1-1; D unresolved. This CDR3 is 13 amino acids long. From germline, CDR1 is ENHRY and CDR2 SYGVKD. Between the trimmed V and J ends, which lost 0 bases and 5 bases, there was a span of 7 bases. In DNA form, the CDR3 reads TGTGCCATCAGTGAGTCGAGAGGGACTGAAGCTTTCTTT. Its protein is CAISESRGTEAFF.

V and J are TRBV15 and TRBJ1-5; no reliable D call. From germline, CDR1 is LNHNV and CDR2 YYDKDF (reference sequence). Deletions cut 3 bases from V and 5 bases from J, with 8 bases between. This CDR3 has 13 residues. The CDR3 sequence: CATSRGYDQPQHF. The CDR3 DNA reads TGTGCCACCAGCAGGGGCTATGATCAGCCCCAGCATTTT.

The CDR3 bases are TGCGCCAGCAGCAATAGACTAGACAGGGGTGTCACCGGGGAGCTGTTTTTT. It yields the protein CASSNRLDRGVTGELFF. V and J are TRBV5-1 and TRBJ2-2; 8 bases line up with TRBD1. V shed 4 bases, J shed 4 bases, and the junction held 12 bases outside the gene matches. Looked up from germline, CDR1 is SGHRS and CDR2 is YFSETQ. The CDR3 sequence is 17 residues long.

V gene TRBV10-3 combines with J gene TRBJ2-1; perhaps TRBD2 as D (6 bases). With 7 bases removed from V and 5 bases from J, the gap between germline ends came to 12 bases. This CDR3 has 13 residues. Germline CDR1 reads ENHRY; CDR2 reads SYGVKD. CDR3 loop: CAIKRVADNEQFF. Written as DNA, the CDR3 is TGTGCCATCAAGAGAGTAGCGGACAATGAGCAGTTCTTC.

Note on this clone: This could be a read error, since a much larger clone is one nucleotide away. The chain couples TRBV9 to TRBJ1-3; the match to TRBD1 covers 7 bases. Germline V CDR1 and CDR2: SGDLS, YYNGEE. The J segment lost 2 bases and the V segment lost 6 bases, leaving 2 bases of the junction unmatched. This CDR3 comprises 13 residues. CDR3 protein: CASKGTAGNTIYF. For the CDR3, the DNA is TGTGCCAGCAAAGGGACAGCTGGAAACACCATATATTTT.